A selection of T cell receptor beta chains follows, all from one sample in a study of T cells in localized non-small cell lung cancer. The protocol was immunoSEQ multiplex PCR, while the TCRdb copy is restricted to in-frame clones and leaves out a portion. The data hold approximately 83,000 clones, with approximately 90% observed a single time. Sample: PBMCs, taken before any cancer treatment. All receptors come from a woman aged 35-75 years with stage II squamous cell lung carcinoma. Each CDR3 is given with its conserved first and last residue. A D gene is named only where the DNA matches it firmly. Size is stated for part of the rows, as once, few or many counts, or as a class when the clone is expanded.

j_gene	v_gene	d_gene	abundance	CDR3nt	CDR3aa
TRBJ2-5	TRBV5-4	-	-	TGTGCCAGCAGCTTGGGAGAAGAGACCCAGTACTTC	CASSLGEETQYF
TRBJ1-2	TRBV19	-	-	TGTGCCAGTAGATGGGGGGAGAACTATGGCTACACCTTC	CASRWGENYGYTF
TRBJ1-2	TRBV18	TRBD1	-	TGTGCCAGCTCCCAATTTCCGGGACAGGGGGCTAATAACTATGGCTACACCTTC	CASSQFPGQGANNYGYTF
TRBJ1-5	TRBV11-2	-	-	TGTGCCAGCAGCGGGGGGACCCAGACTAATCAGCCCCAGCATTTT	CASSGGTQTNQPQHF
TRBJ1-2	TRBV6-1	-	-	TGTGCCCCCGAGGGGAGAGTCCTACCTTGGGGGGGCTACACCTTC	CAPEGRVLPWGGYTF
TRBJ2-2	TRBV25-1	-	-	TGTGCCAGCAGTGCCCCCAGGGGCCAGGGGACCGGGGAGCTGTTTTTT	CASSAPRGQGTGELFF
TRBJ2-7	TRBV5-1	TRBD1	-	TGCGCCAGCAGCCTGGGACAGGGGACGGGTCCTGTCGAGCAGTACTTC	CASSLGQGTGPVEQYF
TRBJ2-1	TRBV7-2	-	-	TGTGCCAGCAGCTTGGTTACAGGCCCCCACAATGAGCAGTTCTTC	CASSLVTGPHNEQFF
TRBJ1-1	TRBV5-1	TRBD1	-	TGCGCCAGCAGCTTAGGACAGGGGAGGACTGAAGCTTTCTTT	CASSLGQGRTEAFF
TRBJ2-5	TRBV11-2	-	many	TGTGCCAGCAGCCCCGGCGGGGGCGGAATGGGAGAGACCCAGTACTTC	CASSPGGGGMGETQYF
TRBJ1-2	TRBV19	-	-	TGTGCCAGTAAAGGCAACGTGGGAGGCTACACCTTC	CASKGNVGGYTF
TRBJ1-2	TRBV5-6	TRBD1	-	TGTGCCAGCAGCCTCGGGACAGACTATGGCTACACCTTC	CASSLGTDYGYTF
TRBJ2-6	TRBV5-5	-	-	TGTGCCAGCAGCTTGGGGTCCCAGGGGGCCAACGTCCTGACTTTC	CASSLGSQGANVLTF
TRBJ2-1	TRBV5-4	TRBD1	-	TGTGCCAGCAACCACCGGGACAGGGGGTACAATGAGCAGTTCTTC	CASNHRDRGYNEQFF
TRBJ1-3	TRBV5-1	-	-	TGCGCCAGCAGCTTGTCTCAGGCTGGCTCTGGAAACACCATATATTTT	CASSLSQAGSGNTIYF
TRBJ1-3	TRBV6-6	-	-	TGTGCCAGCAGCCGGTCCGGCTCCGGAAACACCATATATTTT	CASSRSGSGNTIYF
TRBJ1-1	TRBV30	TRBD1	once	TGTGCCTGTCCTGCAGGGGGCGTAGCTTTCTTT	CACPAGGVAFF
TRBJ2-2	TRBV6-5	-	-	TGTGCCAGCAGTTTTCCTAGGGAGACCGGGGAGCTGTTTTTT	CASSFPRETGELFF
TRBJ1-4	TRBV6-1	TRBD1	-	TGTGCCAGCAGTAGGTACAGGGGAGTAAATGAAAAACTGTTTTTT	CASSRYRGVNEKLFF
TRBJ1-2	TRBV30	-	once	TGTGCCTGGACCGGACAGACCTATGGCTACACCTTC	CAWTGQTYGYTF
TRBJ2-2	TRBV4-2	TRBD2	once	TGTGCCAGCACCGATAGCGGGAGGGCCGGGGAGCTGTTTTTT	CASTDSGRAGELFF
TRBJ1-1	TRBV1	-	once	TGCACCAGCAGCCAAGATTTAGCAGGGTGGGGGCACACTGAAGCTTTCTTT	CTSSQDLAGWGHTEAFF
TRBJ1-5	TRBV5-1	-	-	TGCGCCAGCAGCCCAGGACTACATAGCAATCAGCCCCAGCATTTT	CASSPGLHSNQPQHF
TRBJ2-3	TRBV5-4	TRBD1	-	TGTGCCAGCAGCTTGATAGGGGGCAAGAAGACAGATACGCAGTATTTT	CASSLIGGKKTDTQYF